The T cell receptor beta chain described here comes from a study of T cells in localized non-small cell lung cancer. There are 14 residues in the CDR3. Unmatched junction bases numbered 1, after V lost 2 bases and J lost 1 base. Germline V gene sequence: CDR1 MNHEY, CDR2 SVGAGI. Profiled with immunoSEQ multiplex PCR; TCRdb holds only in-frame clones, not every one. The data hold about 23,000 clones, with roughly 89% observed a single time. Material: peripheral blood, obtained before any cancer treatment. The clonotype comes from a male donor at least 60 years old with stage I lung adenocarcinoma. This chain joins TRBV6-5 and TRBJ1-1, with TRBD1 matching 7 bases. DNA for the CDR3: TGTGCCAGCAGTTACGGACAGGAGAACACTGAAGCTTTCTTT. This translates into CASSYGQENTEAFF.